This T cell receptor beta chain was captured by sequencing in a study of blood T cell repertoires in COVID-19. Across the study: The study drew acute and convalescent COVID-19 samples from the United States, Italy and Spain. Nucleic acid was either cDNA or gDNA, and it came from T cells, B-cell-depleted T cells, or PBMCs.

The V end was cut by 0 bases, the J end by 3 bases, with 8 bases between. Germline CDR1 and CDR2: SNHLY and FYNNEI. The CDR3 has 14 amino acids. Generated by immunoSEQ multiplex PCR, the TCRdb table keeps only in-frame clones and is missing some. The sample gives hundreds of thousands of clones, approximately 89% of which show up once; roughly 2.9% is in the top ten. This clone was detected only a few times. The chain links TRBV2 to TRBJ1-1, with D unclear. The specimen was PBMCs or T cells enriched from blood (not recorded which). The clonotype originates from a woman in her forties or fifties who had been exposed to COVID-19. DNA for the CDR3: TGTGCCAGCAGTGAAGCGAGGCAGTACACTGAAGCTTTCTTT. Protein sequence: CASSEARQYTEAFF.